The 27 T cell receptor beta chains reported below all come from one sample, sequenced in a study of shared clonotypes between healthy human individuals. The assay was immunoSEQ multiplex PCR, and TCRdb's table has in-frame clones only and misses some. The data show about 2 million clones, less than 95% seen once. In the naive CD8 group, cells lacked CD45RO and were positively selected for CCR7, so terminally differentiated effector memory CD45RA+ cells were left out. The sample comprised naive CD8+ T cells sorted from blood. Receptors originate from a man between 18 and 35 years old in good health.

The chain's CDR3 is CASSEPLGSDRTDTQYF. CDR3 DNA: TGTGCCAGCAGTGAACCCCTAGGTTCCGACCGAACAGATACGCAGTATTTT. V and J are TRBV9 and TRBJ2-3, with D unresolved. The CDR3 has 17 residues. Trimming cost V 5 bases and J 3 bases, with 22 bases left between them. Per the germline V gene, CDR1 is SGDLS and CDR2 is YYNGEE.

Notes on this clone: Other nucleotide sequences in the sample specify the same CDR3. The V call is TRBV6-5, the J call TRBJ2-2, with 11 positions matching TRBD1. With V trimmed by 5 bases and J by 5 bases, 4 bases remained unmatched. The germline gives CDR1 MNHEY, CDR2 SVGAGI. This CDR3 contains 15 residues. The CDR3, as DNA: TGTGCCAGCAGTCCGGGACAGGGGGTAACCGGGGAGCTGTTTTTT. Amino acids: CASSPGQGVTGELFF.

This rearrangement joins TRBV2 to TRBJ2-3, with 9 bases that match TRBD1. CDR1 SNHLY and CDR2 FYNNEI come from the germline V gene. The CDR3 totals 16 residues. With 1 base clipped from V and 6 bases from J, the junction kept 8 bases outside the gene matches. CDR3 sequence reads: CASSEETGGIWDTQYF. CDR3 coding DNA: TGTGCCAGCAGTGAAGAGACAGGGGGTATATGGGATACGCAGTATTTT.

V gene TRBV19 combines with J gene TRBJ2-7, with no clear D. V dropped 3 bases and J dropped 5 bases, with 14 bases sitting between them. The CDR3 sequence is 14 residues long. The germline gives CDR1 LNHDA, CDR2 SQIVND (reference sequence). In nucleotides, the CDR3 is TGTGCCAGTAGTATCGCGGACCCAAGGGACGAGCAGTACTTC. The encoded protein is CASSIADPRDEQYF.

The chain employs TRBV2 and TRBJ2-7; 10 bases agree with TRBD1. Trimming took 8 bases from V and 0 from J; bases not matched to a gene: 7. Germline-derived CDR1 and CDR2 are SNHLY and FYNNEI. The CDR3 consists of 15 residues. The CDR3 region has the DNA TGTGCCAGCCCTAGGACAGGGGGTCTCTCCTACGAGCAGTACTTC. Its protein is CASPRTGGLSYEQYF.

This clone occurred a few times. The chain couples TRBV19 to TRBJ2-1; the match to TRBD2 covers 7 bases. The CDR3 contains 14 residues. J lost 2 bases, V lost 5 bases, and 3 bases had no gene match. CDR1 LNHDA and CDR2 SQIVND come from the germline V gene (reference sequence). The CDR3 DNA reads as TGTGCCAGTAGTGTTACTAGCGCCTACAATGAGCAGTTCTTC. Encoded protein: CASSVTSAYNEQFF.

V gene TRBV5-8 combines with J gene TRBJ2-7, with a tentative D call TRBD1 (7 bases). This CDR3 has 15 residues. CDR1 and CDR2 from the germline V gene are SGHTS and YDEGEE. The V end was cut by 4 bases, the J end by 0 bases, with 14 bases between. CDR3 amino acids: CASSGGTDDSYEQYF. The CDR3 DNA reads TGTGCCAGCAGCGGCGGGACAGATGACTCCTACGAGCAGTACTTC.

The chain employs TRBV4-3 and TRBJ2-5; TRBD2 matches 7 bases. The ends lost 1 base at V and 1 base at J; junction bases unmatched: 3. Per germline, CDR1 LGHNA and CDR2 YSLEER. The CDR3 covers 15 residues. The CDR3 loop is CASSQGSGFQETQYF. CDR3 in DNA: TGCGCCAGCAGCCAAGGTAGCGGGTTCCAAGAGACCCAGTACTTC.

The chain links TRBV7-9 to TRBJ2-7; D is perhaps TRBD1 (5 bases). This CDR3 region has 12 residues. Germline lookup yields CDR1 SEHNR and CDR2 FQNEAQ (reference sequence). Deletions cut 7 bases from V and 7 bases from J, with 14 bases between. For the CDR3, the DNA is TGTGCCAGCACCGCAGCAGGGAAAGAGCAGTACTTC. This encodes CASTAAGKEQYF.

The chain uses TRBV7-8 and TRBJ1-5; 10 positions agree with TRBD1. The CDR3 consists of 15 residues. Germline loops: CDR1 SGHVS, CDR2 FQNEAQ. V lost 5 bases, J lost 4 bases, and 5 bases stayed unmatched. DNA of the CDR3: TGTGCCAGCAGCGTAGGGACAGGGGTTAATCAGCCCCAGCATTTT. Amino acid sequence: CASSVGTGVNQPQHF.

V usage is TRBV7-8 and J usage is TRBJ2-7; D might be TRBD2 (6 bases). Trimming removed 5 bases from V and 3 bases from J, with 17 bases in between. Germline V CDR1 and CDR2: SGHVS, FQNEAQ. This CDR3 is 15 amino acids long. The CDR3 nucleotides are TGTGCCAGCAGCCCCTTGAGGGGACTTAGCTACGAGCAGTACTTC. Protein product: CASSPLRGLSYEQYF.

The J gene is TRBJ2-7, the V gene TRBV7-2, with D perhaps matching TRBD2 (6 bases). There are 16 residues in the CDR3. Germline V gene sequence: CDR1 SGHTA, CDR2 FQGNSA. V was shortened by 5 bases and J by 2 bases, with 19 bases between the two germline ends. The CDR3 sequence is CASSPSPASEPYEQYF. The CDR3 bases are TGTGCCAGCAGCCCCTCGCCGGCTAGCGAACCCTACGAGCAGTACTTC.

V is TRBV30 and J is TRBJ1-2; D unresolved. The CDR3 totals 13 residues. The V gene's germline CDR1 is GTSNPN and CDR2 SVGIG (reference sequence). V lost 4 bases to trimming and J lost 5 bases, with 14 bases between them. The CDR3 DNA follows: TGTGCCTGGACGTTAACCGAGGGTTATGGCTACACCTTC. This sequence encodes CAWTLTEGYGYTF. The whole variable domain, remainder taken from reference TRBV30 and TRBJ1-2, is SQTIHQWPATLVQPVGSPLSLECTVEGTSNPNLYWYRQAAGRGLQLLFYSVGIGQISSEVPQNLSASRPQDRQFILSSKKLLLSDSGFYLCAWTLTEGYGYTFGSGTRLTVV.

This clone has a handful of counts. This sequence joins TRBV5-8 and TRBJ1-6; a possible D gene is TRBD1 (5 bases). V lost 4 bases and J lost 7, with 18 bases in between. Germline CDR1 SGHTS, CDR2 YDEGEE. CDR3 size: 16 residues. CDR3 DNA sequence: TGTGCCAGCAGCCCGAACGCGGGGGACGGGAATTCACCCCTCCACTTT. It codes for CASSPNAGDGNSPLHF.

The V and J genes are TRBV27 and TRBJ1-5; possible D gene TRBD1, 5 bases. Germline CDR1 is MNHEY and CDR2 is SMNVEV (reference sequence). Trimming shortened V by 5 bases and J by 1 base, and 18 bases separated the two germline ends. CDR3 length: 17 amino acids. CDR3 nucleotides: TGTGCCAGCAGTCCCCAGGGAGTAGCTCTAAGCAATCAGCCCCAGCATTTT. Translating it yields CASSPQGVALSNQPQHF.

This clone was seen a single time. The rearrangement uses TRBV10-1 and TRBJ2-4; D is perhaps TRBD1 (5 bases). V was pared by 7 bases and J by 0 bases, with 19 bases between. In germline, CDR1 is WNHNN, CDR2 SYGVQD (reference sequence). The CDR3 consists of 17 residues. The CDR3 DNA reads as TGCGCCAGCATCACTTCCGTCGGACAATTAGCCAAAAACATTCAGTACTTC. Translating gives CASITSVGQLAKNIQYF.

The chain links TRBV9 to TRBJ2-7; 9 nucleotides align to TRBD1. From germline, CDR1 is SGDLS and CDR2 YYNGEE. The CDR3 has 15 residues. V lost 3 bases to trimming and J lost 3 bases; unmatched junction nucleotides: 7. DNA for the CDR3: TGTGCCAGCAGCGCCAGAGGGACAGGGTTCTACGAGCAGTACTTC. Amino acid sequence: CASSARGTGFYEQYF.

This rearrangement joins TRBV14 to TRBJ1-3; D ambiguous. Trimming pared 2 bases from V and 10 bases from J, leaving 9 bases between. The length of the CDR3 is 12 residues. The germline V gene has CDR1 SGHDN and CDR2 FVKESK. CDR3 loop: CASSQMVQTIYF. As DNA, the CDR3 is TGTGCCAGCAGCCAAATGGTGCAGACCATATATTTT.

A remark on this clone: This clone may be a read error of a much larger clone one base away. The same CDR3 can be traced to other DNA sequences in this sample. J is TRBJ1-1 and V is TRBV5-5; D gene ambiguous. Looked up from germline, CDR1 is SGHKS and CDR2 is YYEKEE (reference sequence). The V end lost 0 bases, the J end lost 1 base, and 4 bases lay between the germline ends. This CDR3 is built from 13 residues. The CDR3 nucleotides read TGTGCCAGCAGCTTGGGGGAGAACACTGAAGCTTTCTTT. This codes for CASSLGENTEAFF.

About this clone: The same CDR3 arises from other DNA sequences in this sample as well. The rearrangement uses TRBV27 and TRBJ2-3; 12 bases match TRBD2. There are 15 residues in the CDR3. The V segment lost 2 bases and the J segment 4 bases; nucleotides outside the gene matches: 1. CDR1 MNHEY and CDR2 SMNVEV come from the germline V gene (reference sequence). The CDR3 DNA is TGTGCCAGCAGTTTACTAGCGGGAGGGGCAGATACGCAGTATTTT. It specifies CASSLLAGGADTQYF.

The V call is TRBV4-1, the J call TRBJ1-5, with 8 bases fitting TRBD1. V gave up 4 bases and J gave up 6 bases; unmatched junction bases: 8. CDR1 and CDR2 from the germline V gene are MGHRA and YSYEKL. The CDR3 spans 15 residues. CDR3 protein: CASSLSQGAGQPQHF. The CDR3 region has the DNA TGCGCCAGCAGCCTTTCCCAGGGGGCTGGTCAGCCCCAGCATTTT.

The V gene is TRBV4-3, the J gene TRBJ1-5; TRBD1 matches 7 bases. The CDR3 has 15 residues. The J segment lost 7 bases and the V segment lost 0 bases, leaving 6 bases of the junction unmatched. Germline CDR1 LGHNA, CDR2 YSLEER. CDR3 protein: CASSQDGDRGQPQHF. The CDR3, as DNA: TGCGCCAGCAGCCAAGATGGGGACAGAGGCCAGCCCCAGCATTTT.

CDR3 nucleotides: TGTGCCATCCAAACACTCAGCAATCAGCCCCAGCATTTT. It translates to CAIQTLSNQPQHF. The rearrangement links TRBV28 to TRBJ1-5; D not certain. V gave up 10 bases and J gave up 1 base, with 11 bases separating them. Germline loops: CDR1 MDHEN, CDR2 SYDVKM. This CDR3 is built from 13 residues.

In its sample, this clone was seen a few times. The chain has TRBV5-6 and TRBJ2-2; 13 bases fit TRBD2. V shed 3 bases and J 3 bases; nucleotides not matched to a gene: 5. The CDR3 totals 17 residues. Germline CDR1 SGHDT, CDR2 YYEEEE. CDR3: CASSSTSGGPDTGELFF. CDR3 DNA sequence: TGTGCCAGCAGCTCGACTAGCGGGGGGCCGGACACCGGGGAGCTGTTTTTT.

With respect to this clone: Other DNA sequences in the sample encode the same CDR3. The chain recombines TRBV5-5 with TRBJ2-1; 8 bases match TRBD2. V gave up 0 bases and J gave up 4 bases; unmatched junction bases: 3. The CDR3 contains 15 residues. CDR1 is SGHKS, CDR2 YYEKEE, per germline (reference sequence). The CDR3 DNA is TGTGCCAGCAGCTTGGTGGCGGGAGGTTACAATGAGCAGTTCTTC. Encoded protein: CASSLVAGGYNEQFF.

The chain recombines TRBV4-1 with TRBJ2-5; D assignment may be TRBD1 or TRBD2 (5 bases each). Germline CDR1 and CDR2: MGHRA and YSYEKL. Deletions cut 3 bases from V and 0 bases from J, with 11 bases between. This CDR3 spans 15 amino acids. This CDR3 reads CASSQEEGDQETQYF. As DNA, the CDR3 is TGCGCCAGCAGCCAGGAGGAAGGGGACCAAGAGACCCAGTACTTC.

The chain has TRBV7-2 and TRBJ1-1, with D perhaps TRBD1 (5 bases). The CDR3 sequence is 16 residues long. V was trimmed by 4 bases and J by 4 bases, leaving 19 bases between them. Germline CDR1 and CDR2: SGHTA and FQGNSA. The CDR3 loop reads CASSSARGETGTEAFF. CDR3 DNA: TGTGCCAGCAGCTCGGCGAGGGGCGAAACGGGCACTGAAGCTTTCTTT.